This T cell receptor beta chain emerged from a study of blood T cell repertoires in COVID-19 (dated by TCRdb to 2020 to 2022). General notes on the study: Samples from collaborators originated in the United States, Italy and Spain and spanned both the acute and convalescent phases of COVID-19. The dataset comprised deeply sampled blood TCRbeta repertoires from subjects exposed to, actively infected with, or recovered from COVID-19. Samples were obtained from the ongoing ImmuneRACE study (first 160 participants) and from 1,254 subjects provided by 6 global collaborators. Where available, HLA class I and class II types were obtained from metadata supplied by the sample provider rather than from assay-based typing. The material from the prospective study consisted of cDNA or gDNA derived from T cells, B-cell-depleted T cells, or PBMCs. The repertoires were released in a freely available public database intended as a resource for research on the immune response to SARS-CoV-2. Nearly every sample came with metadata listing a de-identified subject ID, COVID-19 status, age in years and sex. What the research found in general, with its limitations: The amount of clinical and demographic metadata varied by source and participant and was provided uncurated.

The germline V gene yields SGHTA for CDR1 and FQGNSA for CDR2. Germline trimming: 4 bases from V, 2 bases from J; junction bases outside gene matches: 3. There are 14 amino acids in the CDR3, from cysteine to phenylalanine inclusive. Here the CDR3 DNA is all that survives: 42 bases in frame from base 1. Samples from volunteer blood donors who had recovered from COVID-19 were contributed by a second Seattle source. Whole blood was collected in K2EDTA tubes by collaborating institutions according to the institutions' own protocols. For TCRbeta analysis, collaborator samples were shipped as frozen whole blood, as isolated PBMCs, or as DNA extracted from either sample type. Notes on this clone: Its antigen has not been determined. Per-base qualities were not stored, and no clone one base away is much larger.

TCRbeta CDR3 regions were amplified from genomic DNA by means of the immunoSEQ Assay, a bias-controlled multiplex PCR. The authors processed their data as follows. The number of nucleated cells in each sample was estimated from the amplification of reference gene primers within the assay. Sequence reads were collapsed and filtered to measure the absolute abundance of every unique TCRbeta CDR3 rearrangement. Productive Simpson clonality was computed per sample as the square root of Simpson's diversity index over productive rearrangements. This immuneACCESS table, as held by TCRdb, lists in-frame sequences with V and J called but not all clones. Of the missing ones, under half trace to an unresolved V gene in checked studies; the others have no known cause. D and trimming come from the DNA, and the V and J calls and clone size come from that table. This sample has about 180,000 clones in its table, and 80% to 90% of those were observed once. Jointly, the top ten make up about 1.9% of the sample.

The specimen was peripheral blood. The receptor comes from a man between 18 and 29 years old who had recovered from COVID-19. Rearrangement joined TRBV7-2 to TRBJ1-2; 8 central bases correspond to TRBD1. CDR3 loop: CASSSDRENYGYTF. In nucleotide form, the sequence is TGTGCCAGCAGCTCGGACAGGGAGAACTATGGCTACACCTTC.